Listed below are T cell receptor beta chains from one sample, sequenced in a study of blood T cell repertoires in COVID-19. Profiled with immunoSEQ multiplex PCR; TCRdb holds only in-frame clones, not every one. The table includes 65,000 to 90,000 clones, around nine tenths detected once. The sample was peripheral blood. All receptors derive from an elderly man with COVID-19, enrolled during active disease. Both conserved end residues are part of each CDR3. D genes are given only for firm matches. Only part of the rows carry a size: once, few, many, or a class if the clone is expanded.

v_call	j_call	d_call	clone_size	cdr3_nt	cdr3_aa
TRBV14	TRBJ2-3	-	-	TGTGCCAGCAGTTCACTGGGGCCCGCCGATACGCAGTATTTT	CASSSLGPADTQYF
TRBV2	TRBJ1-3	-	-	TGTGCCAGCACCCTGGATAGCAACTCTGGAAACACCATATATTTT	CASTLDSNSGNTIYF
TRBV25-1	TRBJ2-5	-	-	TGTGCCAGCAGTGAAGGCGCGGGGGCAAGGAAGGAGACCCAGTACTTC	CASSEGAGARKETQYF
TRBV18	TRBJ1-1	TRBD1	-	TGTGCCAGCTCACTAAACAGGGGGCGGGACACTGAAGCTTTCTTT	CASSLNRGRDTEAFF
TRBV5-6	TRBJ2-1	-	-	TGTGCCAGCAGCTTGCTCCACAGGAGTGACTCCTACAATGAGCAGTTCTTC	CASSLLHRSDSYNEQFF
TRBV4-3	TRBJ1-1	-	-	TGCGCCAGCAGCCAAGAGGGAGGGTATGGCACTGAAGCTTTCTTT	CASSQEGGYGTEAFF
TRBV6-6	TRBJ1-6	-	-	TGTGCCAGCAGTGACAGTTATAATTCACCCCTCCACTTT	CASSDSYNSPLHF
TRBV14	TRBJ2-7	-	-	TGTGCCAGCAGCCAAGACAGGGCCAGGAAAAGTTACGAGCAGTACTTC	CASSQDRARKSYEQYF
TRBV6-1	TRBJ1-3	-	-	TGTGCCAGCAGTGAATTCGGTAATTCTGGAAACACCATATATTTT	CASSEFGNSGNTIYF
TRBV9	TRBJ2-3	-	-	TGTGCCAGCAGCGTGGCGGCCGGGGGGCAGCCCACAGATACGCAGTATTTT	CASSVAAGGQPTDTQYF
TRBV29-1	TRBJ2-1	-	-	TGCAGCGTTGCCGGGATAGGGACTTCCGTGTACAATGAGCAGTTCTTC	CSVAGIGTSVYNEQFF
TRBV5-4	TRBJ2-3	-	-	TGTGCCAGCAGCTTTGGGCGGGGCGCAACAGATACGCAGTATTTT	CASSFGRGATDTQYF
TRBV4-1	TRBJ2-4	TRBD2	-	TGCGCCAGCAGCCAAGATGCCCCCCGAGCGGGGGTTGGAAACATTCAGTACTTC	CASSQDAPRAGVGNIQYF
TRBV6-2/TRBV6-3	TRBJ1-4	TRBD1	-	TGTGCCAGCAGCCACGGACAGGGGGTAGTAGATGAAAAACTGTTTTTT	CASSHGQGVVDEKLFF
TRBV6-5	TRBJ1-1	-	-	TGTGCCAGCAGGACACGGAGGTTGGACACTGAAGCTTTCTTT	CASRTRRLDTEAFF
TRBV5-1	TRBJ1-2	TRBD1	-	TGCGCCAGCAGCTCCGGACAGGGTAACTATGGCTACACCTTC	CASSSGQGNYGYTF
TRBV6-1	TRBJ2-1	TRBD2	-	TGTGCCAGCATACCAGCGGGGGCGATCTACAATGAGCAGTTCTTC	CASIPAGAIYNEQFF
TRBV27	TRBJ2-1	TRBD1	few	TGTGCCAGTAACCGACAGGGATCCTACAATGAGCAGTTCTTC	CASNRQGSYNEQFF
TRBV6-5	TRBJ1-1	TRBD1	-	TGTGCCAGCAGCCAAAGCAGGGGGCTGACTGAAGCTTTCTTT	CASSQSRGLTEAFF
TRBV19	TRBJ2-3	-	-	TGTGCCAGTAGTATAGGACACACAGATACGCAGTATTTT	CASSIGHTDTQYF
TRBV4-2	TRBJ1-3	-	-	TGTGCCAGCAGCCAAGATCCGGTTGTGAGCCCTGGAAACACCATATATTTT	CASSQDPVVSPGNTIYF
TRBV5-1	TRBJ1-4	-	-	TGCGCCAGCAGTCCAGGGCCCGGTGGTGAAAAACTGTTTTTT	CASSPGPGGEKLFF
TRBV18	TRBJ1-1	TRBD1	-	TGTGCCAGCTCACGAAGGCATGCCATGGACAGGGCTAACACTGAAGCTTTCTTT	CASSRRHAMDRANTEAFF
TRBV6-5	TRBJ1-2	-	-	TGTGCCACCCAACCAGGGCCCGGGGGCTACACCTTC	CATQPGPGGYTF
TRBV11-3	TRBJ1-4	TRBD1	-	TGTGCCAGCAGCCTCGGGACAGCGAATGAAAAACTGTTTTTT	CASSLGTANEKLFF
TRBV6-5	TRBJ1-1	TRBD1	-	TGTGCCAGCTACCACACAGGGGTAGGGAACACTGAAGCTTTCTTT	CASYHTGVGNTEAFF
TRBV27	TRBJ1-2	-	-	TGTGCCAGCAGTCTATATACCGGGACTAACTATGGCTACACCTTC	CASSLYTGTNYGYTF
TRBV19	TRBJ1-5	TRBD1	-	TGTGCCAGTAGTATCGTGACAGGGGGTCCGAATCAGCCCCAGCATTTT	CASSIVTGGPNQPQHF
TRBV2	TRBJ1-3	-	-	TGTGCCAGCAGTGACATTGGGGCTCAGGCTGGAAACACCATATATTTT	CASSDIGAQAGNTIYF
TRBV28	TRBJ2-5	TRBD1	-	TGTGCCAGCAGTTCCTCGACAGGGGTGAGGGAGACCCAGTACTTC	CASSSSTGVRETQYF
TRBV15	TRBJ1-1	TRBD1	few	TGTGCCACCAGCCCAGGACAGGGCCTCGCTGAAGCTTTCTTT	CATSPGQGLAEAFF
TRBV7-3	TRBJ2-3	TRBD1	-	TGTGCCAGCAGCTTGACTTTCGACAGGGTGACAGATACGCAGTATTTT	CASSLTFDRVTDTQYF
TRBV19	TRBJ1-4	TRBD1	-	TGTGCCAGTAGTATCCCCAGGACAGGGCGGGATGAAAAACTGTTTTTT	CASSIPRTGRDEKLFF
TRBV5-1	TRBJ1-6	-	few	TGCGCCAGCAGCCGGGCGGGGGCGGATAATTCACCCCTCCACTTT	CASSRAGADNSPLHF
TRBV6-1	TRBJ1-2	TRBD1	-	TGTGCCAGCAGTGAATACAGGGGCCGGGAGGGTGGCTACACCTTC	CASSEYRGREGGYTF
TRBV21-1	TRBJ1-5	-	-	TGTGCCAGCAGAGCCCAGCGGGGGGGCTATCAGCCCCAGCATTTT	CASRAQRGGYQPQHF
TRBV5-6	TRBJ1-2	-	-	TGTGCCAGCAGCTTACCGGGGGCTAACTATGGCTACACCTTC	CASSLPGANYGYTF
TRBV19	TRBJ1-1	TRBD1	-	TGTGCCAGTAGTATAGGCAGGGGGCGTTTTAGCACTGAAGCTTTCTTT	CASSIGRGRFSTEAFF
TRBV5-1	TRBJ1-2	TRBD1	-	TGCGCCAGCAGCCGAACAGGGGGCGACTATGGCTACACCTTC	CASSRTGGDYGYTF
TRBV5-1	TRBJ2-3	-	-	TGCGCCAGCAGCTTGGATTCTAGCACAGATACGCAGTATTTT	CASSLDSSTDTQYF